The clone carrying this T cell receptor beta chain was seen just once. The data derive from a study of cytomegalovirus exposure and HLA in healthy donors. This PCR relied on a set of 60 Vbeta primers and 13 Jbeta primers. Method: immunoSEQ multiplex PCR; TCRdb's copy keeps in-frame clones and lacks some. The repertoire has some 120,000 clones, 80% of them found once; the top ten carry around 3%. The trim removed 3 bases at V and 10 bases at J, leaving 7 bases unmatched. The CDR3 contains 13 residues. The germline V gene has CDR1 ENHRY and CDR2 SYGVKD. This TCR was sampled from a male donor in good health and CMV-seronegative. The sequenced sample consisted of PBMCs. The genes are TRBV10-3 and TRBJ1-1; TRBD1 matches 8 bases. The CDR3 sequence: CAISETDRVAAFF. CDR3 in DNA: TGTGCCATCAGTGAAACGGACAGGGTGGCAGCTTTCTTT.